The TCR beta chain described here comes from a study of early T cells in non-severe SARS-CoV-2 infection. Attachment of unique molecular identifiers to individual cDNA molecules was performed. Using its own MiXCR run on the 5' RACE reads, TCRdb lists one record per CDR3 protein. The sample consists of 25,000 to 30,000 distinct CDR3 sequences, about 4.5% of them appearing once. A note on this clonotype: No antigen is known for it.

Regarding the study as a whole: VDJdb matching favored anti-spike CD8 responses, missing private and CD4 specificities.

This CDR3 is 12 amino acids long. The V gene lost 3 bases and the J gene lost 1 base, with 5 bases spanning the gap. Germline lookup yields CDR1 DFQATT and CDR2 SNEGSKA (reference sequence). The chain has TRBV20-1 and TRBJ2-3; no firm D call. The sequencing sample was made of whole blood. The receptor comes from an adult who was a healthcare worker with PCR-confirmed SARS-CoV-2 infection or an uninfected control (not recorded which). The CDR3 is CSARSRTDTQYF. CDR3 nucleotides: TGCAGTGCTAGGTCTCGCACAGATACGCAGTATTTT.